The rows below give T cell receptor beta chains drawn from one sample of a study of metastatic and nonmetastatic thyroid tumors. TCRdb re-called clones from the PCR reads using MiXCR. The sample consists of 50,000 to 70,000 clones, roughly 4% of them appearing once. The material sequenced was blood. Receptors originate from a female donor with papillary thyroid cancer or a benign thyroid nodule (not recorded which). Some clones in this sample may be carry-over from other donors' samples. Both conserved end residues are trimmed from each CDR3.

V gene,CDR3 protein
TRBV30,AWSAFGESGELF
TRBV6-2/TRBV6-3,ASTAANQPQQ
TRBV6-1,ASNQGGTMNTEAF
TRBV6-5,ANSHMLYRDNEQF
TRBV6-1,ASRWTGDNIQY
TRBV28,ASSPLAGGPNEQY
TRBV6-1,ASSRDRHYGYT
TRBV7-9,ASKNGRANYNEQF
TRBV6-1,ASSPGQYNEQF
TRBV6-1,ASNRFEANYGYT
TRBV5-4,ASTLSGGWGNEQF
TRBV12-3/TRBV12-4,ASSPPYNEQF
TRBV7-9,ASSPAGTGGGGYT
TRBV14,ASSQDGLNTEAF
TRBV4-2,ASSQGGTSGGGDIQY
TRBV7-8,ASSSMTGEAGELF
TRBV20-1,SARTPGLAGGVTDTQY
TRBV5-8,ASSLSGRAPETQY
TRBV5-1,ASSLQNTEAF
TRBV19,ASSRRAITEAF
TRBV28,ASSFNSYGYT
TRBV7-9,ASSRDRGAQNIQY
TRBV5-4,ASSFSGSSYNEQF
TRBV6-1,ASSVETGSTGELF
TRBV14,ASSQEYRNSPLH
TRBV24-1,ATSEAGQGCYGYT
TRBV18,ASSPGREDGNTIY
TRBV27,ASSPWTGNQPQH
TRBV19,ASSMRGLARSETQY
TRBV19,ASSPSNTGTSGYT
TRBV11-2,ASSDPARNT
TRBV27,ASRQGGPIYGYT
TRBV11-3,ASSFTGALAGGPGSAPWDEQF